The 26 T cell receptor beta chains given below trace back to one sample, sequenced in a study of OX40 agonist ivuxolimab in advanced cancers. Profiled with immunoSEQ multiplex PCR; TCRdb holds only in-frame clones, not every one. This table holds tens of thousands of clones, more than 65% found once. The input for sequencing was CD4+ or CD8+ T cells sorted from blood, taken in a trial of the OX40 agonist ivuxolimab. The receptors shown here come from an adult with an advanced solid tumor such as melanoma, head and neck, liver or kidney cancer.

This clone was seen more than once but under ten times. The gene calls are TRBV5-1 and TRBJ1-5; D uncertain. This CDR3 has 15 residues. V gave up 0 bases and J gave up 5 bases, with 12 bases separating them. Looked up from germline, CDR1 is SGHRS and CDR2 is YFSETQ. The CDR3 sequence is CASSLGFGPDQPQHF. Here the CDR3 DNA reads TGCGCCAGCAGCTTGGGTTTCGGCCCGGATCAGCCCCAGCATTTT.

This chain links TRBV29-1 with TRBJ2-4, with 7 bases matching TRBD2. V gave up 5 bases and J gave up 3 bases; unmatched junction bases: 7. Germline V CDR1 and CDR2: SQVTM, ANQGSEA. CDR3 length: 14 residues. DNA for the CDR3: TGCAGCGTTCATCGGGGGGTGGGCAAAAACATTCAGTACTTC. Residues: CSVHRGVGKNIQYF.

The chain is built from TRBV5-6 and TRBJ1-5; 8 nucleotides agree with TRBD1. Germline V gives CDR1 SGHDT, CDR2 YYEEEE. With 4 bases clipped from V and 5 bases from J, the junction kept 5 bases outside the gene matches. The CDR3 totals 14 residues. Written as DNA, the CDR3 is TGTGCCAGCAGCCTCGGACAGGGAGATCAGCCCCAGCATTTT. Residues: CASSLGQGDQPQHF. Using reference TRBV5-6 and TRBJ1-5 for the parts outside the CDR3, the full variable domain is DAGVTQSPTHLIKTRGQQVTLRCSPKSGHDTVSWYQQALGQGPQFIFQYYEEEERQRGNFPDRFSGHQFPNYSSELNVNALLLGDSALYLCASSLGQGDQPQHFGDGTRLSIL.

In nucleotides, the CDR3 is TGTGCCAGCAGTGATAGGACAGGAGGTAATGAAAAACTGTTTTTT. Residues: CASSDRTGGNEKLFF. This sequence joins TRBV6-1 and TRBJ1-4; TRBD1 matches at 7 bases. V dropped 3 bases and J dropped 4; count of bases not matched to a gene: 5. The germline CDR1 and CDR2 sequences are MNHNS and SASEGT. The CDR3 is 15 residues long.

The CDR3 reads CASSSGQGTGELFF. The CDR3, as DNA: TGTGCCAGCTCATCTGGACAGGGGACCGGGGAGCTGTTTTTT. This chain joins TRBV18 and TRBJ2-2; 9 positions match TRBD1. The CDR3 is made up of 14 amino acids. The V gene's germline CDR1 is KGHSH and CDR2 LQKENI. J gave up 5 bases and V 5 bases, and 3 bases lay outside the gene matches.

This rearrangement joins TRBV19 to TRBJ1-2, with unresolved D. The V end lost 10 bases, the J end lost 5 bases, and 23 bases lay between the germline ends. Looked up from germline, CDR1 is LNHDA and CDR2 is SQIVND (reference sequence). This CDR3 comprises 15 residues. The CDR3 reads CATHAYERDGYGYTF. CDR3 sequence (DNA): TGTGCCACGCATGCTTATGAGCGGGATGGATATGGCTACACCTTC. The variable domain in full, completed from reference TRBV19 and TRBJ1-2, reads DGGITQSPKYLFRKEGQNVTLSCEQNLNHDAMYWYRQDPGQGLRLIYYSQIVNDFQKGDIAEGYSVSREKKESFPLTVTSAQKNPTAFYLCATHAYERDGYGYTFGSGTRLTVV.

This chain connects TRBV5-4 to TRBJ1-2, with D perhaps TRBD1 (5 bases). Trimming removed 0 bases at V and 8 bases at J, with 20 bases between. This CDR3 has 16 amino acids. The V gene's germline CDR1 is SGHNT and CDR2 YYREEE (reference sequence). CDR3 DNA: TGTGCCAGCAGCTTGGAGGCGTGGGCGGGGCGGGAAGGCTACACCTTC. It yields the protein CASSLEAWAGREGYTF.

This clone has only a few counts. The chain has TRBV19 and TRBJ2-4; D perhaps matches TRBD2 (6 bases). V dropped 2 bases and J dropped 8 bases, with 19 bases sitting between them. Germline CDR1 and CDR2: LNHDA and SQIVND (reference sequence). This CDR3 spans 16 amino acids. CDR3 in DNA: TGTGCCAGTAGTATACGAGCGGGTGGGGGATGGGACATTCAGTACTTC. Translated, it gives CASSIRAGGGWDIQYF.

This rearrangement joins TRBV7-6 to TRBJ1-4; 9 nucleotides line up with TRBD1. The CDR3 length is 19 residues. Unmatched junction bases numbered 12, after V lost 0 bases and J lost 4 bases. Germline CDR1 is SGHVS and CDR2 is FNYEAQ. The CDR3 sequence is CASSLARGTGRRDNEKLFF. As DNA, the CDR3 is TGTGCCAGCAGCTTAGCGCGGGGGACAGGGAGGAGAGATAATGAAAAACTGTTTTTT. The full variable domain, completed using reference TRBV7-6 and TRBJ1-4, is GAGVSQSPRYKVTKRGQDVALRCDPISGHVSLYWYRQALGQGPEFLTYFNYEAQQDKSGLPNDRFSAERPEGSISTLTIQRTEQRDSAMYRCASSLARGTGRRDNEKLFFGSGTQLSVL.

This clone was counted a single time. The gene calls are TRBV18 and TRBJ2-6; D could derive from TRBD1 or TRBD2 (5 bases each). Germline CDR1 reads KGHSH; CDR2 reads LQKENI. The CDR3 is 17 residues long. Deletions cut 3 bases from V and 0 bases from J, with 12 bases between. The CDR3 DNA follows: TGTGCCAGCTCACCGACCCTGGGGGACTCTGGGGCCAACGTCCTGACTTTC. Protein: CASSPTLGDSGANVLTF.

The chain links TRBV7-9 to TRBJ2-7; TRBD1 aligns across 7 bases. Germline CDR1 SEHNR, CDR2 FQNEAQ (reference sequence). This CDR3 spans 15 amino acids. V dropped 1 base and J dropped 3; count of bases not matched to a gene: 6. CDR3 sequence: CASSLELAGGYEQYF. DNA of the CDR3: TGTGCCAGCAGCTTAGAGTTGGCAGGGGGCTACGAGCAGTACTTC. Variable domain in full (rest from reference TRBV7-9 and TRBJ2-7): DTGVSQNPRHKITKRGQNVTFRCDPISEHNRLYWYRQTLGQGPEFLTYFQNEAQLEKSRLLSDRFSAERPKGSFSTLEIQRTEQGDSAMYLCASSLELAGGYEQYFGPGTRLTVT.

This chain joins TRBV6-5 and TRBJ2-6; TRBD2 is a possible D gene (5 bases). This CDR3 region has 15 residues. Germline CDR1 MNHEY, CDR2 SVGAGI. Trimming stripped 7 bases from V and 2 bases from J, with 12 bases between. CDR3 coding DNA: TGTGCCAGCACCGGGGTCATCACTGGGGCCAACGTCCTGACTTTC. Protein product: CASTGVITGANVLTF.

The rearrangement links TRBV11-3 to TRBJ2-1; TRBD1 is a possible D gene (6 bases). The V end was cut by 2 bases, the J end by 10 bases, with 12 bases between. Germline CDR1 reads SGHNT; CDR2 reads YENEEA. CDR3 length: 13 amino acids. The CDR3 sequence is CASSLNRVNEQFF. CDR3 sequence (DNA): TGTGCCAGCAGCTTAAACAGGGTTAACGAGCAGTTCTTC.

This sequence joins TRBV6-6 and TRBJ1-2; TRBD1 aligns across 7 bases. There are 16 residues in the CDR3. Germline V gene sequence: CDR1 MNHNY, CDR2 SVGAGI (reference sequence). J was trimmed by 6 bases and V by 2 bases; bases with no gene match: 12. CDR3 loop: CASSYGPGQYVNGYTF. Here the CDR3 DNA reads TGTGCCAGCAGTTACGGGCCGGGACAGTACGTCAATGGCTACACCTTC.

The chain has TRBV4-2 and TRBJ1-3, with D perhaps matching TRBD1 (5 bases). CDR1 LGHNA and CDR2 YNFKEQ come from the germline V gene. V was trimmed by 0 bases and J by 4 bases, leaving 10 bases between them. The CDR3 has 15 residues. This CDR3 is CASSQDGGSGNTIYF. The CDR3, as DNA: TGTGCCAGCAGCCAAGATGGGGGGTCCGGAAACACCATATATTTT.

The V call is TRBV4-1, the J call TRBJ1-2; no definite D call. Germline-derived CDR1 and CDR2 are MGHRA and YSYEKL. The CDR3 runs 16 residues. The V and J ends lost 3 bases and 0 bases respectively, with 14 bases between them. The chain's CDR3 is CASSHPETVTNYGYTF. The CDR3 DNA sequence: TGCGCCAGCAGCCACCCCGAGACTGTCACTAACTATGGCTACACCTTC.

The chain links TRBV7-2 to TRBJ1-6; possibly TRBD1 for D (5 bases). The ends were cut back, 1 base at V and 7 bases at J, with 11 bases in the middle. CDR1 is SGHTA and CDR2 is FQGNSA in the germline V gene. The CDR3 extends over 15 amino acids. The CDR3 is CASSLGGGFNSPLHF. For the CDR3, the DNA is TGTGCCAGCAGCTTAGGGGGGGGTTTCAATTCACCCCTCCACTTT.

V and J are TRBV28 and TRBJ1-4; D unclear. Germline V gene data show CDR1 as MDHEN and CDR2 as SYDVKM. V was cut by 6 bases and J by 3 bases, with 14 bases left in between. The CDR3 covers 15 residues. The CDR3 protein is CASRREGFSNEKLFF. In DNA form, the CDR3 reads TGTGCCAGCAGAAGGGAAGGGTTTTCTAATGAAAAACTGTTTTTT.

J is TRBJ2-7 and V is TRBV5-5, with 9 nucleotides matching TRBD2. The V and J ends lost 1 base and 0 bases, in that order; junction bases with no gene match: 5. The germline CDR1 and CDR2 sequences are SGHKS and YYEKEE (reference sequence). This CDR3 contains 16 residues. As DNA, the CDR3 is TGTGCCAGCAGCTTGATTAGCGGGGGTTACTCCTACGAGCAGTACTTC. This translates into CASSLISGGYSYEQYF.

The chain combines TRBV27 with TRBJ2-1; TRBD1 matches at 9 bases. The CDR3 spans 14 residues. CDR1 and CDR2 from the germline V gene are MNHEY and SMNVEV (reference sequence). With V trimmed by 4 bases and J by 8 bases, 6 bases remained unmatched. The DNA for the CDR3 is TGTGCCAGCAGTTCGGGACAGGGTTGGGATGAGCAGTTCTTC. Amino acid sequence: CASSSGQGWDEQFF.

The chain uses TRBV15 and TRBJ1-1; D is undetermined. The CDR3 spans 13 residues. The germline gives CDR1 LNHNV, CDR2 YYDKDF (reference sequence). Trimming stripped 3 bases from V and 0 bases from J, with 5 bases between. The CDR3 nucleotides are TGTGCCACCAGCAGGGAAGTGAACACTGAAGCTTTCTTT. This sequence encodes CATSREVNTEAFF.

To note about this clone: The same CDR3 can be traced to other DNA sequences in this sample. The V call is TRBV7-9, the J call TRBJ1-1, with D possibly being TRBD1 (6 bases). V gave up 4 bases and J gave up 1 base, with 7 bases separating them. Germline V gives CDR1 SEHNR, CDR2 FQNEAQ (reference sequence). The CDR3 is 13 residues long. CDR3 sequence reads: CASSSQGNTEAFF. The CDR3 bases are TGTGCCAGCAGCTCACAGGGGAACACTGAAGCTTTCTTT.

The rearrangement uses TRBV5-6 and TRBJ1-5; no clear D gene. V lost 3 bases and J 7 bases, leaving 8 bases between the germline ends. Germline V gene data show CDR1 as SGHDT and CDR2 as YYEEEE. The CDR3 has 12 amino acids. The CDR3 loop is CASSSGSQPQHF. CDR3 coding DNA: TGTGCCAGCAGCTCTGGGAGCCAGCCCCAGCATTTT.

This clone was detected a few times. V gene TRBV10-3 combines with J gene TRBJ2-1; weak D call: TRBD1 (6 bases). The CDR3 covers 13 residues. V was shortened by 6 bases and J by 5 bases, with 11 bases between the two germline ends. Germline V CDR1 and CDR2: ENHRY, SYGVKD. CDR3 residues: CAIRRTDNNEQFF. The CDR3 coding sequence is TGTGCCATCAGAAGGACAGACAACAATGAGCAGTTCTTC.

The chain employs TRBV19 and TRBJ1-5, with 8 bases identical to TRBD1. Germline V CDR1 and CDR2: LNHDA, SQIVND (reference sequence). With V trimmed by 7 bases and J by 7 bases, 9 bases remained unmatched. The CDR3 is 14 amino acids. CDR3 amino acids: CASNFGQGGQPQHF. The CDR3 coding sequence is TGTGCCAGTAATTTCGGACAGGGAGGCCAGCCCCAGCATTTT.

This clone is medium-sized. The rearrangement links TRBV5-5 to TRBJ1-4; 7 nucleotides line up with TRBD1. Germline lookup yields CDR1 SGHKS and CDR2 YYEKEE (reference sequence). The CDR3 covers 14 residues. J gave up 2 bases and V 5 bases, and 3 bases lay outside the gene matches. The CDR3 DNA follows: TGTGCCAGCAGACAGACAGGGACTAATGAAAAACTGTTTTTT. Its translation is CASRQTGTNEKLFF.